The 2 T cell receptor beta chains below all came from one sample that was sequenced in a study of PD-1 blockade in classical Hodgkin lymphoma (TCRdb year 2020). Receptors were amplified or captured by the immunoSEQ multiplex PCR assay. Entries here come from immuneACCESS through TCRdb and include only in-frame sequences with V and J called. Some clones fail to appear in such tables; in the studies checked, an unresolved V gene covers under half of the shortfall, and the cause of the remainder is unknown. The sample contains about 35,000 clones, 75% to 90% of them found a single time. Jointly, the top ten make up approximately 0.22% of the sample. Per the publication, the time point label means: newly diagnosed, previously untreated cHL patient sample. CD4+ T cells were purified from thawed PBMCs by magnetic negative selection with a Miltenyi CD4+ T cell isolation kit. The sequencing sample was made of CD4+ T cells from blood. The receptors stem from a human donor with classical Hodgkin lymphoma.

The chain joins TRBV6-1 to TRBJ2-7, with unresolved D. From germline, CDR1 is MNHNS and CDR2 SASEGT. V lost 2 bases to trimming and J lost 0 bases, with 14 bases between them. The CDR3 totals 16 residues. As DNA, the CDR3 is TGTGCCAGCAGTGAATCAGCCACCCGAGGCTCCTACGAGCAGTACTTC. Residues: CASSESATRGSYEQYF.

The chain has TRBV5-1 and TRBJ1-1, with D possibly matching TRBD1 (6 bases). CDR1 is SGHRS, CDR2 YFSETQ, per germline. V was trimmed by 4 bases and J by 12 bases, leaving 16 bases between them. This CDR3 has 12 residues. The CDR3 reads CASSTGQTRTFF. The CDR3 bases are TGCGCCAGCAGCACTGGACAGACCCGTACTTTCTTT.